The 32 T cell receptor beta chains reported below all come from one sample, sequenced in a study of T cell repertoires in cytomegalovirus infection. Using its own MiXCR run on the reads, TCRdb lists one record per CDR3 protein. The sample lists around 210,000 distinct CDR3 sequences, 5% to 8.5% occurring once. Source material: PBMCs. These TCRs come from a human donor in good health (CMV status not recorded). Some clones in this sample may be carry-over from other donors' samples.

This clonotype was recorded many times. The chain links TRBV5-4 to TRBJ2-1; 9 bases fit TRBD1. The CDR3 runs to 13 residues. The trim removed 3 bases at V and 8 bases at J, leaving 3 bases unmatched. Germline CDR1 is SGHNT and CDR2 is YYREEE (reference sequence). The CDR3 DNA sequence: TGTGCCAGCAGCTGGGACAGGGAGGATGAGCAGTTCTTC. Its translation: CASSWDREDEQFF.

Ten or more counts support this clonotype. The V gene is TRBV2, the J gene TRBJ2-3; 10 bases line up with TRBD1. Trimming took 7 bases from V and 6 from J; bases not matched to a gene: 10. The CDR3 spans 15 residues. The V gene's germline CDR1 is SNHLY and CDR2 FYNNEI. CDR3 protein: CASNDDRGLGDTQYF. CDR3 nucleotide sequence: TGTGCCAGCAATGATGACAGGGGGCTTGGGGATACGCAGTATTTT. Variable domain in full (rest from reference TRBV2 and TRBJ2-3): EPEVTQTPSHQVTQMGQEVILRCVPISNHLYFYWYRQILGQKVEFLVSFYNNEISEKSEIFDDQFSVERPDGSNFTLKIRSTKLEDSAMYFCASNDDRGLGDTQYFGPGTRLTVL.

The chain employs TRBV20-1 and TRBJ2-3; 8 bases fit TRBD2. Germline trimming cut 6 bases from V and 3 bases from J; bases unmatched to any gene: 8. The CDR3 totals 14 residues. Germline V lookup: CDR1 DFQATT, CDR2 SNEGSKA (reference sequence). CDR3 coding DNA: TGCAGTGCCCGAACTAGCGGACGGACAGATACGCAGTATTTT. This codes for CSARTSGRTDTQYF.

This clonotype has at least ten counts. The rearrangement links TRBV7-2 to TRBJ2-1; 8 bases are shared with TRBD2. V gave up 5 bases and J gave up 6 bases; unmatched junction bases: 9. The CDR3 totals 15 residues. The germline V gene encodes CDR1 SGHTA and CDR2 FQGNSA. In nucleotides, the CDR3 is TGTGCCAGCAGCCCTCTTTCGGGGGGGCTCAATGAGCAGTTCTTC. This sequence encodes CASSPLSGGLNEQFF.

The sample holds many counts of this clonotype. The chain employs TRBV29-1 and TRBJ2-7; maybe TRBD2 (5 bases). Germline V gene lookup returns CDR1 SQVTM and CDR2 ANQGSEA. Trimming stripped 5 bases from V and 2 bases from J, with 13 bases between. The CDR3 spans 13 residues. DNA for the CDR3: TGCAGCGTTCGGGGTGTCGGGGCCTACGAGCAGTACTTC. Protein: CSVRGVGAYEQYF.

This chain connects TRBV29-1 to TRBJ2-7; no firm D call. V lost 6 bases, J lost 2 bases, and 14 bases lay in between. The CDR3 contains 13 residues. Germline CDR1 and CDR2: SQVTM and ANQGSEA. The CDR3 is CSVENIFTYEQYF. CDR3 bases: TGCAGCGTCGAAAACATATTCACCTACGAGCAGTACTTC.

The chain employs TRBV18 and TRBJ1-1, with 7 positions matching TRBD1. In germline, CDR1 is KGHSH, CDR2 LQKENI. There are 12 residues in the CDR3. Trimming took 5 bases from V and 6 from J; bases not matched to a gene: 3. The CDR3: CASSNRGAEAFF. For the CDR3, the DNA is TGTGCCAGCTCAAACAGGGGCGCTGAAGCTTTCTTT.

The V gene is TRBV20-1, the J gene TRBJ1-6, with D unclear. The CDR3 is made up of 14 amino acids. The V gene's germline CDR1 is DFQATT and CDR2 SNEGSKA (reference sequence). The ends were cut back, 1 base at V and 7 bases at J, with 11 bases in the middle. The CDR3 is CSARGLIGNSPLHF. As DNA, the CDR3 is TGCAGTGCTAGAGGGCTTATAGGGAATTCACCCCTCCACTTT.

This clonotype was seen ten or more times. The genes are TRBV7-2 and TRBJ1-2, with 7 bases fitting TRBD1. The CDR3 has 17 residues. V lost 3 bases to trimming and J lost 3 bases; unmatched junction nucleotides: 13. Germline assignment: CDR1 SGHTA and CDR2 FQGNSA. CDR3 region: CASSFGQARTEYYGYTF. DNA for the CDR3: TGTGCCAGCAGCTTCGGACAGGCCCGCACTGAATACTATGGCTACACCTTC.

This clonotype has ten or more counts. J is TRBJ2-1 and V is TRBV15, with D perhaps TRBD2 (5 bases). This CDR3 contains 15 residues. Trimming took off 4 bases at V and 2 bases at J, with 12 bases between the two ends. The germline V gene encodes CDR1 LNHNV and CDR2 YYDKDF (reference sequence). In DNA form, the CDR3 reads TGTGCCACCAGCAAGGAGGAATCGGCCTACAATGAGCAGTTCTTC. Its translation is CATSKEESAYNEQFF.

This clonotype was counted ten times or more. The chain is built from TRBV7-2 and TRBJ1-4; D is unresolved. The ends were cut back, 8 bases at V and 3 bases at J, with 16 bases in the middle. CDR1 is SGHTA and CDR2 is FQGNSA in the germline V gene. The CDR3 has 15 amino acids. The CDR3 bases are TGTGCCAGCGGTCTTAGAGGGTTTGCTAATGAAAAACTGTTTTTT. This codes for CASGLRGFANEKLFF.

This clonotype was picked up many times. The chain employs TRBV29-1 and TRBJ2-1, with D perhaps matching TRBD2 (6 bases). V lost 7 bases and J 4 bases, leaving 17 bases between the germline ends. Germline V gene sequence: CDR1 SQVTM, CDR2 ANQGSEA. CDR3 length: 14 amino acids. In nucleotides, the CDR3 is TGCAGCGCCGACCGCCTAGCGATGTACAATGAGCAGTTCTTC. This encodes CSADRLAMYNEQFF.

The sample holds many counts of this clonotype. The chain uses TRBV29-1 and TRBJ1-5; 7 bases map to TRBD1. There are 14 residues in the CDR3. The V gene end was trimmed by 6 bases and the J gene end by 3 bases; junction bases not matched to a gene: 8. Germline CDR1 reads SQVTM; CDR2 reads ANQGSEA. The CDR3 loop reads CSVDRDSHNQPQHF. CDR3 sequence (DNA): TGCAGCGTCGATAGGGACAGCCACAATCAGCCCCAGCATTTT.

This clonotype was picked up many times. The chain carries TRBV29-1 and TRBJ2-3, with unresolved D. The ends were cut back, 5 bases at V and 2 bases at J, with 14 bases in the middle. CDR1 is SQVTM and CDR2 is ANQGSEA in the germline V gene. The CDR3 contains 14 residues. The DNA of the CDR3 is TGCAGCGTTCGCTACTCCTCTGCCACAGATACGCAGTATTTT. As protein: CSVRYSSATDTQYF.

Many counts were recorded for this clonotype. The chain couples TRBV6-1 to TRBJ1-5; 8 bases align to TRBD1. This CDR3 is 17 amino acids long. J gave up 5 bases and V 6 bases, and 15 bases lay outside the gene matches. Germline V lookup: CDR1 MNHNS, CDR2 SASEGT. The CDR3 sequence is CASSLSARQGMHQPQHF. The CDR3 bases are TGTGCCAGCAGCCTCAGTGCGCGACAGGGGATGCATCAGCCCCAGCATTTT.

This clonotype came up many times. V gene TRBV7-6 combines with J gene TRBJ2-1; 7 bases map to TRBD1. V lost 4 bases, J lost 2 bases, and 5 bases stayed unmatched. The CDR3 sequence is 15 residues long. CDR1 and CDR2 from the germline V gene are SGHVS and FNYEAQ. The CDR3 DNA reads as TGTGCCAGCAGCTCCTTGACAGGGACCTACAATGAGCAGTTCTTC. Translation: CASSSLTGTYNEQFF.

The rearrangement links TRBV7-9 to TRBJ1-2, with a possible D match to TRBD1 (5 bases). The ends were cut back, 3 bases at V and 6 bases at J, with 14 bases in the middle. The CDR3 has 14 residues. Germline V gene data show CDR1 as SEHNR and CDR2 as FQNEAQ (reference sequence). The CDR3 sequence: CASSLKTVGDGYTF. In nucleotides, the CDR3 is TGTGCCAGCAGCTTGAAGACAGTAGGGGATGGCTACACCTTC.

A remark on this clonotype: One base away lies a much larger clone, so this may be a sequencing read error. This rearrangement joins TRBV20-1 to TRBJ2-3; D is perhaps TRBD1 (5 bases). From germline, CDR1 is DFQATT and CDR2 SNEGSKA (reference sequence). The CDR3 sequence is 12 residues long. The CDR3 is CRAKGVQDTQYF. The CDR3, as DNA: TGCAGAGCGAAAGGGGTGCAAGATACGCAGTATTTT.

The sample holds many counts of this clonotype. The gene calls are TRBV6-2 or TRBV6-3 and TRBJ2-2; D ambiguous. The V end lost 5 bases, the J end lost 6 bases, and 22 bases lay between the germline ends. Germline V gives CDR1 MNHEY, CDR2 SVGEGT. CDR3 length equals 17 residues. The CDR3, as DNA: TGTGCCAGCAGTAGACCGATCGCAGGTGGCCGACCCGGGGAGCTGTTTTTT. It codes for CASSRPIAGGRPGELFF.

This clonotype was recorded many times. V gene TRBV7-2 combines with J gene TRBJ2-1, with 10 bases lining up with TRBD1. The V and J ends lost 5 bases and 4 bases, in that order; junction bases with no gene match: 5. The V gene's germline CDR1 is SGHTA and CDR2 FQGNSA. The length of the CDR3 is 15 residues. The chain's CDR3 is CASSRQGANYNEQFF. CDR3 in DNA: TGTGCCAGCAGCAGACAGGGGGCCAATTACAATGAGCAGTTCTTC. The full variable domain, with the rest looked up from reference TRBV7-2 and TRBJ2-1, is GAGVSQSPSNKVTEKGKDVELRCDPISGHTALYWYRQSLGQGLEFLIYFQGNSAPDKSGLPSDRFSAERTGGSVSTLTIQRTQQEDSAVYLCASSRQGANYNEQFFGPGTRLTVL.

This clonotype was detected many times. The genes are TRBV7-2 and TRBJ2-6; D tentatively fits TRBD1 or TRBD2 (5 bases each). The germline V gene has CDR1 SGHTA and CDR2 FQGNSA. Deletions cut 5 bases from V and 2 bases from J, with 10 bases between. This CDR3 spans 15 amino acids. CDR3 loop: CASSPGAAGANVLTF. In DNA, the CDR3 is TGTGCCAGCAGCCCCGGGGCAGCTGGGGCCAACGTCCTGACTTTC.

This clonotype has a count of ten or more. The DNA of the CDR3 is TGCGCCAGCAGCTTGGCGGGACAGGCAGATACGCAGTATTTT. Translation: CASSLAGQADTQYF. The J gene is TRBJ2-3, the V gene TRBV5-1; TRBD1 matches 8 bases. Germline loops: CDR1 SGHRS, CDR2 YFSETQ. This CDR3 contains 14 residues. The V and J ends lost 0 bases and 4 bases, in that order; junction bases with no gene match: 1.

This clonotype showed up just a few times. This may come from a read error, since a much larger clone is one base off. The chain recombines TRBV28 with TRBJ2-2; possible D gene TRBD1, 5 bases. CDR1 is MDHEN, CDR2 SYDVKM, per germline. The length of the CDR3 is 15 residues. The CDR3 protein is CVSIKLTENTGELFF. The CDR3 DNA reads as TGTGTCAGTATTAAATTGACAGAAAACACCGGGGAGCTGTTTTTT.

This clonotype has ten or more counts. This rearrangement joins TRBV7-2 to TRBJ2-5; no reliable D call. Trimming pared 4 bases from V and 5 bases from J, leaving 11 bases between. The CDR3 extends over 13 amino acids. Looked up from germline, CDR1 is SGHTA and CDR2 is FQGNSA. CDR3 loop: CASSSEMGETQYF. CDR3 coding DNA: TGTGCCAGCAGCTCCGAGATGGGGGAGACCCAGTACTTC. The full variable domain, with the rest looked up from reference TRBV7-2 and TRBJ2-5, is GAGVSQSPSNKVTEKGKDVELRCDPISGHTALYWYRQSLGQGLEFLIYFQGNSAPDKSGLPSDRFSAERTGGSVSTLTIQRTQQEDSAVYLCASSSEMGETQYFGPGTRLLVL.

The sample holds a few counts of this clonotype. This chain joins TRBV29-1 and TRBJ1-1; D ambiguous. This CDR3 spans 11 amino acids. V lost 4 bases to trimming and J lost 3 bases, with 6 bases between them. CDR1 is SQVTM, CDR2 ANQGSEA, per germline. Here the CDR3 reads CSVGAYTEAFF. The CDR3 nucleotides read TGCAGCGTTGGAGCGTACACTGAAGCTTTCTTT.

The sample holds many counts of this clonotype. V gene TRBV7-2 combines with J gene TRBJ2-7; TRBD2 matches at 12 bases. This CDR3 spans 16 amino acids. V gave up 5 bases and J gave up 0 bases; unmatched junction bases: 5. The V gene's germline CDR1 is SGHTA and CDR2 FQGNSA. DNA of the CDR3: TGTGCCAGCAGCCCCCGACTAGCGGGGGCCTCCTACGAGCAGTACTTC. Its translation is CASSPRLAGASYEQYF.

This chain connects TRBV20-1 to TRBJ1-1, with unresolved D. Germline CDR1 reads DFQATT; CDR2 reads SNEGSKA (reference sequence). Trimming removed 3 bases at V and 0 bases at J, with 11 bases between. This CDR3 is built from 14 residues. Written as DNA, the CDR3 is TGCAGTGCTAGCCAGTACGGAATGAACACTGAAGCTTTCTTT. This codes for CSASQYGMNTEAFF.

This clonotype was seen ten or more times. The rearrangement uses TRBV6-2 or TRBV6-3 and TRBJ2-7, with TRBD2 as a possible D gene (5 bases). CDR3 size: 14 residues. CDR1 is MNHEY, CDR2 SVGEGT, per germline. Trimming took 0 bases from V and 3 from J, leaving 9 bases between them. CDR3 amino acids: CASSYSLASYEQYF. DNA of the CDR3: TGTGCCAGCAGTTACTCATTAGCGAGCTACGAGCAGTACTTC.

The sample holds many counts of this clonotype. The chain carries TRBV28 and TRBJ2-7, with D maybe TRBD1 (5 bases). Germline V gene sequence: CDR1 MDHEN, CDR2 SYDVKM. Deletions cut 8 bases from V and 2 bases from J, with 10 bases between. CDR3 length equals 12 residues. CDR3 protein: CASETVAYEQYF. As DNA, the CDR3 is TGTGCCAGCGAGACAGTAGCCTACGAGCAGTACTTC.

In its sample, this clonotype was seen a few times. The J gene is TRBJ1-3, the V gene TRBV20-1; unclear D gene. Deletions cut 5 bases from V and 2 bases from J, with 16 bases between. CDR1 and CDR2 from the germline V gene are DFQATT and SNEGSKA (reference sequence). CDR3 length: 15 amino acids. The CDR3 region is CSARPRSRTGNTIYF. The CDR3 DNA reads TGCAGTGCTCGCCCCAGAAGTAGGACTGGAAACACCATATATTTT.

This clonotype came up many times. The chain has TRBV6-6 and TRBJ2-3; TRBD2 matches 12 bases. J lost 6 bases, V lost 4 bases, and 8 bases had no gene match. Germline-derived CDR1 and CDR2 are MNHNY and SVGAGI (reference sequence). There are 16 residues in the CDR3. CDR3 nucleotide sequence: TGTGCCAGCAGTTCCGCTAGCGGGGGGGCGTGGGATACGCAGTATTTT. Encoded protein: CASSSASGGAWDTQYF.

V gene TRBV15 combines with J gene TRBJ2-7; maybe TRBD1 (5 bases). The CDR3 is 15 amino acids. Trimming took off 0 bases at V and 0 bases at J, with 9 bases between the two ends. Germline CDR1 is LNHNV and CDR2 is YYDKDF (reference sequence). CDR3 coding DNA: TGTGCCACCAGCAGAGAAGAACAGGCCTCCTACGAGCAGTACTTC. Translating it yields CATSREEQASYEQYF.